What follows is one TCR beta chain and its context. Its target is not known. Making TCR beta cDNA involved approximately 520 ng total RNA and a constant-region primer. ARM-PCR was slightly modified, and three nested multiplex PCR rounds with it gave rise to the TCR beta libraries. A C-beta reverse primer was combined with TRBV1-TRBV30 forward primers in the first two PCR rounds, and each round had approximately 10 cycles. TCRdb reanalysed the multiplex PCR reads using MiXCR and keeps one entry per CDR3 protein. The sample lists 300,000 to 350,000 distinct CDR3 sequences, around three fifths seen once, with approximately 15% in the top ten. It was unsorted whole blood that yielded blood RNA, and germline DNA was also extracted. Approximately 4 milliliters of peripheral blood were collected before surgery. The data were taken from a study of tumor-infiltrating lymphocytes in primary liver carcinoma. Study-wide background: Subjects consisted of male and female patients aged 30 to 69 years. General study results and limits: CD4+ and CD8+ repertoires could not be compared in these unsorted bulk samples.

Germline V CDR1 and CDR2: LGHNA, YNFKEQ. This CDR3 contains 18 residues. Trimming at V came to 0 bases and at J to 6 bases, leaving 12 bases not matched to a gene. Input material: peripheral blood. The chain recombines TRBV4-2 with TRBJ2-4; 9 positions match TRBD2. The receptor was isolated from a woman aged 30 to 39 with primary liver carcinoma and hepatitis B virus infection. CDR3 residues: CASSQESVSGRRINIQYF. CDR3 nucleotide sequence: TGTGCCAGCAGCCAAGAGTCTGTGAGCGGGAGGAGAATAAACATTCAGTACTTC.